This T cell receptor beta chain was recorded in a study of early T cells in non-severe SARS-CoV-2 infection. Germline trimming cut 4 bases from V and 0 bases from J; bases unmatched to any gene: 9. CDR1 and CDR2 (germline): ENHRY, SYGVKD. This CDR3 is 16 amino acids long. The TCR library protocol was used to attach unique molecular identifiers. These identifiers were attached to individual cDNA molecules. TCRdb recomputed calls from the 5' RACE reads with MiXCR, one row per CDR3 protein. Of around 40,000 distinct CDR3 sequences in the sample, 5.9% are singletons; the top ten hold 4.5% to 6%. This clonotype occurred many times.

The gene calls are TRBV10-3 and TRBJ2-7; the match to TRBD1 covers 7 bases. This TCR was sampled from an adult who was a healthcare worker with PCR-confirmed SARS-CoV-2 infection or an uninfected control (not recorded which). The specimen was whole blood. Written as DNA, the CDR3 is TGTGCCATCAGTGTAGACAGGGCCCTTTCCTCCTACGAGCAGTACTTC. It translates to CAISVDRALSSYEQYF.